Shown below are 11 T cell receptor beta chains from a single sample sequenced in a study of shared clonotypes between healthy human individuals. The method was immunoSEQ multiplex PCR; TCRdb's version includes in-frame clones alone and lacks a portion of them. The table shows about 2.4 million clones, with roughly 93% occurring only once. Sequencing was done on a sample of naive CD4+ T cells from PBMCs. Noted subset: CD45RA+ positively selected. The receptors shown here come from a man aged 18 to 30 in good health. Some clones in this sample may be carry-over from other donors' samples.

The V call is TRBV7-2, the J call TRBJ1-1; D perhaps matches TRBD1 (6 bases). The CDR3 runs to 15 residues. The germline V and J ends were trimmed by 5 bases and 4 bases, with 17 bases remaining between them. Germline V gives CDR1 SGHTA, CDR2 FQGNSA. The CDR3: CASSRMTGGGTEAFF. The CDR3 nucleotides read TGTGCCAGCAGCCGCATGACAGGCGGGGGCACTGAAGCTTTCTTT.

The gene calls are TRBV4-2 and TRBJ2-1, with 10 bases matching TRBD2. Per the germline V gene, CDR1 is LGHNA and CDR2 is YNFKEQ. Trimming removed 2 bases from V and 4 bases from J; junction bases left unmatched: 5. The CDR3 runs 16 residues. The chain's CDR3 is CASSQSGTSDYNEQFF. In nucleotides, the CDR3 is TGTGCCAGCAGCCAATCCGGGACTAGCGATTACAATGAGCAGTTCTTC.

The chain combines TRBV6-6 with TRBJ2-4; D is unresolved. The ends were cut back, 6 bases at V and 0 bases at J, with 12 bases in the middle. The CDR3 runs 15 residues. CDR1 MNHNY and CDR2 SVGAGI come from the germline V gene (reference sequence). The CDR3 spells CASSPSPLAKNIQYF. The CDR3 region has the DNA TGTGCCAGCAGCCCATCTCCCCTAGCCAAAAACATTCAGTACTTC.

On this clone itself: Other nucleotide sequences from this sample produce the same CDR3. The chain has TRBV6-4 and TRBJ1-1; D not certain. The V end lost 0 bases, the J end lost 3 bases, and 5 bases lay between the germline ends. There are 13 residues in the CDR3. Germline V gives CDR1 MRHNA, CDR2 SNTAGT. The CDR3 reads CASSDSTDTEAFF. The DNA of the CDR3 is TGTGCCAGCAGTGACTCAACGGACACTGAAGCTTTCTTT.

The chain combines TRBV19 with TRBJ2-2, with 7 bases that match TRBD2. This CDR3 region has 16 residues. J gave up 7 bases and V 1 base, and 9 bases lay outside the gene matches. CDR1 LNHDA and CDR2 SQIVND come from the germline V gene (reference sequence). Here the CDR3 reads CASSIGGRALGGELFF. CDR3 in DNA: TGTGCCAGTAGTATAGGAGGGAGGGCCCTCGGCGGGGAGCTGTTTTTT.

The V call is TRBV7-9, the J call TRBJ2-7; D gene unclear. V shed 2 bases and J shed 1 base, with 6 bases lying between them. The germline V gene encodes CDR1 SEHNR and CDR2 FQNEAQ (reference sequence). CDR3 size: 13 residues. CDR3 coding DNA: TGTGCCAGCAGCTTACGGAAATCCTACGAGCAGTACTTC. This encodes CASSLRKSYEQYF.

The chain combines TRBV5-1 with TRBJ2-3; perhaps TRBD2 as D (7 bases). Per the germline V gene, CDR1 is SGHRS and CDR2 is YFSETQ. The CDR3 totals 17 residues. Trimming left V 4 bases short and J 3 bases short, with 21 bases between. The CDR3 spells CASSPPQGGGFTDTQYF. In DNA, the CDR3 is TGCGCCAGCAGCCCACCCCAGGGAGGGGGATTTACAGATACGCAGTATTTT.

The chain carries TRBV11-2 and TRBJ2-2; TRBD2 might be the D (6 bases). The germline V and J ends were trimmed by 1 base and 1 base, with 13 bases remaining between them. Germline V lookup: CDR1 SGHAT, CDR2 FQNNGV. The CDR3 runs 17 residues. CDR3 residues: CASSLGRGRRNTGELFF. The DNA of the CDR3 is TGTGCCAGCAGCTTAGGGCGGGGACGCCGGAACACCGGGGAGCTGTTTTTT.

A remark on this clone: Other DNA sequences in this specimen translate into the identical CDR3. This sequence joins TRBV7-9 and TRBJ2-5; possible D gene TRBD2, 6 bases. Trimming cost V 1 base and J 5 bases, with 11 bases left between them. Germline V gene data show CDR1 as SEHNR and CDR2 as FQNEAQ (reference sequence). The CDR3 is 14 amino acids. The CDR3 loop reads CASSLGGDAETQYF. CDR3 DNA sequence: TGTGCCAGCAGCTTAGGCGGGGACGCTGAGACCCAGTACTTC.

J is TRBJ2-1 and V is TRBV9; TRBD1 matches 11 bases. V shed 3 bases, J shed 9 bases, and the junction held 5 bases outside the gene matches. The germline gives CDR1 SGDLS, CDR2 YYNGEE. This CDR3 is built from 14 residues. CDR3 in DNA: TGTGCCAGCAGCGGTCCTGGACAGGGGGCTGAGCAGTTCTTC. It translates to CASSGPGQGAEQFF.

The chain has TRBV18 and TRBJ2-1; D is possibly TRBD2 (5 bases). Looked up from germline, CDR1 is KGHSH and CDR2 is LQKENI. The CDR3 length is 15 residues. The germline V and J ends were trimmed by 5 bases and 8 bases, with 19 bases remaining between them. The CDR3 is CASSSALAGSDEQFF. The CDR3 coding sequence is TGTGCCAGCTCATCTGCTCTTGCGGGCTCGGATGAGCAGTTCTTC.